Listed below are T cell receptor beta chains from one sample, sequenced in a study of cytomegalovirus exposure and HLA in healthy donors. The data were produced by immunoSEQ multiplex PCR, yet TCRdb's version contains in-frame clones alone and is incomplete. The sample lists 100,000 to 150,000 clones; about 80% were seen once. The sequenced sample was PBMCs. The receptor source for this set is a man aged 25 to 40 in good health and CMV-seropositive. Both conserved end residues are part of each CDR3. The D gene is left open where the match is weak. Size values are once, few and many counts, or a class for expanded clones, and some rows have none.

. . TRBJ2-3 TRBV7-8 CASSSYRWQTQPDTQYF TGTGCCAGCAGCTCCTATAGGTGGCAGACACAACCAGATACGCAGTATTTT
. . TRBJ1-2 TRBV27 CATGHPRSGYTF TGTGCCACTGGACACCCTCGGAGTGGCTACACCTTC
once TRBD1 TRBJ1-2 TRBV10-3 CAIGAGTGNGYTF TGTGCCATCGGGGCCGGGACAGGGAATGGCTACACCTTC
. . TRBJ2-7 TRBV6-1 CASRPRTRGYEQYF TGTGCCAGCCGACCCAGAACTAGAGGCTACGAGCAGTACTTC
. . TRBJ1-6 TRBV29-1 CSVEDTGYPGLVASWGNSPLHF TGCAGCGTTGAAGATACGGGCTATCCGGGACTGGTGGCCAGCTGGGGGAATTCACCCCTCCACTTT
. . TRBJ1-1 TRBV6-4 CASSPGENTEAFF TGTGCCAGCAGCCCAGGGGAGAACACTGAAGCTTTCTTT
. TRBD2 TRBJ2-5 TRBV7-9 CASSSGLAGLQETQYF TGTGCCAGCAGCTCGGGACTAGCGGGACTCCAGGAGACCCAGTACTTC
. . TRBJ1-1 TRBV6-6 CASTRGDAVAFF TGTGCCAGCACGCGGGGGGATGCGGTAGCTTTCTTT
. . TRBJ2-5 TRBV4-2 CASSHPVPDSYQETQYF TGTGCCAGCAGCCATCCCGTACCGGACAGCTACCAAGAGACCCAGTACTTC
. TRBD1 TRBJ1-2 TRBV18 CASSHTGGYYGYTF TGTGCCAGCTCACACACAGGGGGCTACTATGGCTACACCTTC
. TRBD1 TRBJ1-1 TRBV7-2 CASSYGQGRAWTEAFF TGTGCCAGCAGCTACGGACAGGGTCGGGCGTGGACTGAAGCTTTCTTT
. TRBD2 TRBJ2-7 TRBV7-2 CASSLAARGLYEQYF TGTGCCAGCAGCTTAGCGGCGCGGGGACTATACGAGCAGTACTTC
once TRBD1 TRBJ1-4 TRBV9 CASSAGTVNEKLFF TGTGCCAGCAGCGCAGGGACAGTTAATGAAAAACTGTTTTTT
. . TRBJ2-1 TRBV4-3 CASSHKARGPSYNEQFF TGCGCCAGCAGCCACAAGGCGCGGGGGCCCTCCTACAATGAGCAGTTCTTC
. . TRBJ1-1 TRBV19 CASIRGYYKAHTEAFF TGTGCCAGTATCCGAGGATACTACAAGGCGCACACTGAAGCTTTCTTT
. . TRBJ2-1 TRBV29-1 CSVRPAGPSFDNEQFF TGCAGCGTCAGGCCCGCGGGACCGAGTTTCGACAATGAGCAGTTCTTC
. TRBD1 TRBJ1-5 TRBV4-2 CASRTGQAGNQPQHF TGTGCCAGCAGGACGGGACAGGCCGGCAATCAGCCCCAGCATTTT
. TRBD1 TRBJ1-1 TRBV19 CASSVDRDREAFF TGTGCCAGTAGTGTCGACAGGGATCGAGAAGCTTTCTTT
. . TRBJ1-1 TRBV14 CASSKRGGNTEAFF TGTGCCAGCAGCAAGAGAGGCGGGAACACTGAAGCTTTCTTT
. . TRBJ2-3 TRBV7-9 CASSSSTSFDTQYF TGTGCCAGCAGCTCGTCAACTAGTTTCGATACGCAGTATTTT
. . TRBJ2-3 TRBV25-1 CPPRVTDTQYF TGCCCTCCACGGGTGACAGATACGCAGTATTTT
few . TRBJ2-1 TRBV6-1 CASSVAGQTYNEQFF TGTGCCAGCAGTGTCGCTGGACAGACCTACAATGAGCAGTTCTTC
. . TRBJ1-1 TRBV9 CASSATGTPGAEAFF TGTGCCAGCAGCGCTACCGGGACCCCAGGGGCTGAAGCTTTCTTT
. TRBD2 TRBJ2-7 TRBV11-2 CASSGGGLAIYEQYF TGTGCCAGCAGCGGAGGGGGACTAGCGATCTACGAGCAGTACTTC
. TRBD1 TRBJ1-2 TRBV2 CASSDRGRGLSAGYTF TGTGCCAGCAGTGACAGGGGGCGCGGTCTGAGCGCAGGCTACACCTTC
. . TRBJ1-3 TRBV2 CATNAPTALSGNTIYF TGTGCCACCAACGCGCCTACAGCTCTCTCTGGAAACACCATATATTTT
. TRBD2 TRBJ2-1 TRBV4-1 CASSPGTSYNPEQFF TGCGCCAGCAGCCCTGGGACTAGTTATAATCCTGAGCAGTTCTTC
. TRBD2 TRBJ2-2 TRBV7-8 CASSLGGAGVNTGELFF TGTGCCAGCAGCTTAGGGGGAGCGGGAGTGAACACCGGGGAGCTGTTTTTT
. . TRBJ2-7 TRBV18 CASSPPSDEQYF TGTGCCAGCTCACCACCTTCGGACGAGCAGTACTTC
. . TRBJ2-1 TRBV7-6 CASSPSDRLSYNEQFF TGTGCCAGCAGCCCCTCCGACAGGTTGTCCTACAATGAGCAGTTCTTC
once . TRBJ2-7 TRBV29-1 CSVKRPNSYEQYF TGCAGCGTTAAGCGGCCCAATTCCTACGAGCAGTACTTC
. . TRBJ1-3 TRBV6-1 CASRRDRSSGNTIYF TGTGCCAGCAGGCGCGACAGGTCCTCTGGAAACACCATATATTTT
. TRBD2 TRBJ2-1 TRBV6-1 CASRAGTSGYNEQFF TGTGCCAGCAGGGCTGGGACTAGCGGTTACAATGAGCAGTTCTTC
once TRBD2 TRBJ2-1 TRBV4-2 CASSQDSGRASSNEQFF TGTGCCAGCAGCCAAGATAGCGGGAGAGCGTCGAGCAATGAGCAGTTCTTC
few TRBD1 TRBJ1-2 TRBV6-6 CASSGQGFDGYTF TGTGCCAGCAGTGGACAGGGCTTCGATGGCTACACCTTC
. TRBD1 TRBJ1-5 TRBV28 CASSFWRGQDFRHF TGTGCCAGCAGTTTCTGGAGGGGGCAAGATTTCCGGCATTTT
. TRBD2 TRBJ2-3 TRBV7-9 CASSLKAGGFTDTQYF TGTGCCAGCAGCTTAAAGGCGGGAGGTTTCACAGATACGCAGTATTTT
few TRBD1 TRBJ2-1 TRBV11-3 CASSLGDRVQQFF TGTGCCAGCAGCTTAGGGGACAGGGTGCAGCAGTTCTTC
. TRBD2 TRBJ2-1 TRBV4-3 CASSQDRLAGASEQFF TGCGCCAGCAGCCAAGATCGACTAGCGGGAGCAAGTGAGCAGTTCTTC
. . TRBJ1-5 TRBV6-5 CASRGGAGQPQHF TGTGCCAGCAGGGGGGGGGCTGGGCAGCCCCAGCATTTT
. . TRBJ1-4 TRBV9 CASSVGQGLEKLFF TGTGCCAGCAGCGTAGGGCAGGGACTTGAAAAACTGTTTTTT
once TRBD1 TRBJ2-7 TRBV7-9 CASSSGQGSYEQYF TGTGCCAGCAGCTCAGGACAGGGCTCCTACGAGCAGTACTTC
. TRBD2 TRBJ2-2 TRBV29-1 CSARLASRGELFF TGCAGCGCCCGACTAGCGTCAAGGGGGGAGCTGTTTTTT
. . TRBJ1-1 TRBV19 CASSNTGSAFF TGTGCCAGCTCAAACACAGGGTCCGCTTTCTTT
. . TRBJ2-3 TRBV7-2 CASSLDPSPDTQYF TGTGCCAGCAGCTTAGATCCTAGCCCAGATACGCAGTATTTT
. . TRBJ2-7 TRBV21-1 CASSLGTSGRLYEQYF TGTGCCAGCAGCCTCGGGACTAGCGGGAGACTCTACGAGCAGTACTTC
. . TRBJ2-7 TRBV9 CASSVGRAGYEQYF TGTGCCAGCAGCGTAGGGCGAGCAGGGTACGAGCAGTACTTC
. . TRBJ1-2 TRBV9 CASSVEEYGYTF TGTGCCAGCAGCGTAGAGGAGTATGGCTACACCTTC
few . TRBJ2-7 TRBV6-1 CASLNRGTGAEQYF TGTGCCAGCCTAAACAGGGGCACGGGAGCCGAGCAGTACTTC
. TRBD1 TRBJ1-1 TRBV6-6 CASSLGQGAHTEAFF TGTGCCAGCAGTCTCGGACAGGGGGCTCACACTGAAGCTTTCTTT
. TRBD1 TRBJ1-5 TRBV29-1 CSTAGTGGWPQHF TGCAGCACCGCCGGGACAGGGGGCTGGCCCCAGCATTTT